This T cell receptor (beta chain) is from a study of CD8+CD57+ T cells in acquired aplastic anemia (dated by TCRdb to 2016 to 2018). As for the study more broadly: DNA extracted from sorted CD4+ and CD8+ cells had a mean of roughly 3.4 ug, with a range of roughly 0.17 to 27.4 ug. CD8+CD57+ expansion was defined as a frequency above the mean frequency observed in healthy subjects.

The CDR3 covers 15 residues, taking in both the cysteine and the phenylalanine. Only the CDR3 DNA is retained, 45 bases long and in frame from the first base. Via the germline V gene, CDR1 is SGHTA and CDR2 FQGNSA. Trimming accounts for 5 bases at V and 0 bases at J, while the number of junction bases matched to no gene is 6. Genomic DNA served as template for TCR beta VDJ combination and CDR3 sequence profiling. An Illumina HiSeq 2000 was used for TCR repertoire sequencing. The source study handled its data this way. Repertoires were assessed using TRBV/TRBJ rearrangement plots, CDR3 size and DJ length profiles, and Simpson's diversity index. The most abundant DNA sequence in the deep sequencing data was taken as the immunodominant clone. CDR3 amino acid sequences were checked for sharing between subjects and were compared against published repertoires and the VDJdb database. TCRdb reprocessed the public reads (quality trimming at Q25 with fastp, clone calling with MiXCR) and kept in-frame beta chains. Each entry merges the rows of one CDR3 protein and shows their most common DNA and genes. None of the V and J calls come from the authors' own analysis; TCRdb made them. In all, the sample holds a few hundred thousand distinct CDR3 sequences, and approximately 80% of those were seen once. Approximately 42% of the sample goes to the ten largest clones.

Paper-wide results and their limitations: Roughly 29 CD8+ CDR3 sequences were found to be shared between patients and controls, but these sequences appeared to be highly expressed in patients and within the immunodominant clones of the patients. Between patients and healthy controls, no significant difference in CD8+ Simpson's diversity was found (P=0.060).

Expansion of CD8+CD57+ cells had been shown by flow cytometry in the patients chosen for sequencing. All patients had severe acquired aplastic anemia diagnosed by International Study of Aplastic Anemia and Agranulocytosis and Camitta criteria. No therapy had been received by the patients at the time of blood sampling. In this study, sorted CD4+ and CD8+ T cells from the blood of healthy subjects and of severe aplastic anemia patients had their TCR repertoires deep-sequenced. Patients were enrolled in the USA under clinicaltrials.gov protocols 00001620, 01623167, 00001397, 00071045, 00081523 and 00961064. Ficoll-Paque density gradient centrifugation was used to isolate peripheral blood mononuclear cells. Before DNA extraction, CD4+ and CD8+ T cells were sorted with FACS or magnetic beads. As concerns this clonotype: Its antigen is still unknown. There are no base qualities to consult, and no much larger clone falls within one base.

The source material was sorted CD4+, CD8+, or CD8+CD57+ T cells (not recorded which) from PBMCs. This clonotype originated in a human donor with aplastic anemia. The V and J genes are TRBV7-2 and TRBJ2-5, and 7 junction bases match TRBD2. The encoded CDR3 is CASSDGLADQETQYF. In nucleotide form, the sequence is TGTGCCAGCAGCGATGGGCTAGCGGACCAAGAGACCCAGTACTTC. Reference TRBV7-2 and TRBJ2-5 proteins supply the regions before and after the CDR3; the full variable domain is: GAGVSQSPSNKVTEKGKDVELRCDPISGHTALYWYRQSLGQGLEFLIYFQGNSAPDKSGLPSDRFSAERTGGSVSTLTIQRTQQEDSAVYLCASSDGLADQETQYFGPGTRLLVL.